The 12 T cell receptor beta chains given below trace back to one sample, sequenced in a study of blood T cell repertoires in COVID-19 (dated by TCRdb to about 2020). The library relied on the immunoSEQ multiplex PCR assay. TCRdb obtained this table from immuneACCESS and retained in-frame rearrangements with V and J assigned. These tables miss some clones; where compared with another copy, unresolved V genes account for less than half of the shortfall, and the remainder is unexplained. This sample has around 67,000 clones in its table, and about 81% of those were observed once. The ten largest clones capture less than 10% of the sample. Sequencing was carried out using peripheral blood. Source of these receptors: a human donor in a cohort sampled during active COVID-19.

The chain has TRBV6-6 and TRBJ1-2; 9 nucleotides match TRBD1. The CDR3 loop spans 21 amino acids. Unmatched junction bases numbered 27, after V lost 6 bases and J lost 4 bases. Germline loops: CDR1 MNHNY, CDR2 SVGAGI (reference sequence). As DNA, the CDR3 is TGTGCCAGCAGCAAAAACCATATACTTTCCGGGACAGGGCTTATCGGCTATGGCTACACCTTC. As protein: CASSKNHILSGTGLIGYGYTF.

The chain employs TRBV12-3 or TRBV12-4 and TRBJ2-3, with D hard to call. The CDR3 extends over 13 amino acids. The V gene lost 6 bases and the J gene lost 5 bases, with 12 bases spanning the gap. DNA for the CDR3: TGTGCCAGCAGCCCCGGAGTGTTAGATACGCAGTATTTT. It specifies CASSPGVLDTQYF.

The chain carries TRBV2 and TRBJ2-3, with a weak D call TRBD2 (5 bases). The CDR3 totals 14 residues. Germline assignment: CDR1 SNHLY and CDR2 FYNNEI. V was clipped by 4 bases and J by 2 bases, with 10 bases between them. The CDR3, as DNA: TGTGCCAGCAGTGTCCGGGAACTCACAGATACGCAGTATTTT. It is translated as CASSVRELTDTQYF.

The V and J genes are TRBV2 and TRBJ2-6, with 10 bases lining up with TRBD1. Germline trimming cut 10 bases from V and 4 bases from J; bases unmatched to any gene: 16. The V gene's germline CDR1 is SNHLY and CDR2 FYNNEI. The CDR3 runs 18 residues. The CDR3 loop reads CATAGRRQGAGGANVLTF. CDR3 DNA: TGTGCCACCGCAGGGAGGCGACAGGGGGCCGGGGGGGCCAACGTCCTGACTTTC.

This clone has at least ten counts. V and J are TRBV19 and TRBJ1-1, with TRBD1 as a possible D gene (6 bases). The V gene's germline CDR1 is LNHDA and CDR2 SQIVND (reference sequence). This CDR3 comprises 13 residues. V lost 6 bases and J 8 bases, leaving 16 bases between the germline ends. The CDR3 sequence is CASSHVGGTEAFF. The CDR3 coding sequence is TGTGCCAGTAGCCACGTGGGGGGGACAGAAGCTTTCTTT.

This chain uses TRBV7-2 with TRBJ2-5, with 9 bases matching TRBD2. Germline V gene lookup returns CDR1 SGHTA and CDR2 FQGNSA. V lost 0 bases and J lost 4; bases outside the gene matches: 9. CDR3 length: 17 amino acids. The CDR3 loop is CASSLALTSGYGETQYF. The CDR3 DNA reads as TGTGCCAGCAGCTTAGCGCTGACTAGCGGATACGGAGAGACCCAGTACTTC.

The chain uses TRBV5-4 and TRBJ1-6, with no clear D. V was pared by 0 bases and J by 9 bases, with 13 bases between. Germline V lookup: CDR1 SGHNT, CDR2 YYREEE (reference sequence). CDR3 length equals 15 residues. CDR3 protein: CASSLGDGGASPLHF. CDR3 bases: TGTGCCAGCAGCTTGGGAGACGGAGGAGCTTCACCCCTCCACTTT.

The genes are TRBV3-1 (or the pseudogene TRBV3-2) and TRBJ2-3; 11 bases agree with TRBD2. J was trimmed by 1 base and V by 5 bases; bases with no gene match: 5. This CDR3 spans 16 amino acids. Germline CDR1 LGHDT, CDR2 YNNKEL (reference sequence). The CDR3 is CASSIAGGRGTDTQYF. The CDR3 DNA reads as TGTGCCAGCAGCATAGCGGGAGGGAGGGGCACAGATACGCAGTATTTT.

This chain joins TRBV7-9 and TRBJ2-3; D may be TRBD2 (5 bases). V was clipped by 5 bases and J by 3 bases, with 18 bases between them. In germline, CDR1 is SEHNR, CDR2 FQNEAQ (reference sequence). The CDR3 spans 16 residues. This CDR3 reads CASSPGTGRSTDTQYF. CDR3 bases: TGTGCCAGCAGCCCCGGCACGGGGAGAAGTACAGATACGCAGTATTTT.

J is TRBJ1-1 and V is TRBV19; D unclear. V lost 8 bases and J 4 bases, leaving 14 bases between the germline ends. CDR3 length equals 13 residues. The germline V gene has CDR1 LNHDA and CDR2 SQIVND (reference sequence). The CDR3 sequence: CASRPVRGTEAFF. The CDR3 region has the DNA TGTGCCAGTCGCCCGGTCCGGGGCACTGAAGCTTTCTTT.

This chain connects TRBV5-1 to TRBJ2-7; 10 nucleotides align to TRBD2. CDR3 length: 13 amino acids. The V and J ends lost 3 bases and 5 bases, in that order; junction bases with no gene match: 2. Germline CDR1 is SGHRS and CDR2 is YFSETQ. This CDR3 reads CASSSGLADEQYF. The CDR3 region has the DNA TGCGCCAGCAGCTCCGGACTAGCGGACGAGCAGTACTTC.

The chain is built from TRBV19 and TRBJ2-3; 7 nucleotides agree with TRBD2. The CDR3 runs 16 residues. Germline V CDR1 and CDR2: LNHDA, SQIVND (reference sequence). V shed 1 base and J 3 bases; nucleotides not matched to a gene: 7. CDR3 amino acids: CASSIGAGTRTDTQYF. DNA for the CDR3: TGTGCCAGTAGTATAGGAGCGGGAACACGGACAGATACGCAGTATTTT.